This T cell receptor beta chain was identified in a study of neurological immune-mediated disorders. Study results and caveats: The greatest TCR clonal expansion occurred in HTLV-1-associated myelopathy and the least in multiple sclerosis, which fell below healthy controls.

Time point given: longitudinal time-point 2. The study built unsorted libraries from 2 million PBMCs kept at -80 C. The authors made cDNA by 5'RACE with 10-nucleotide random UMIs. A single run covered 15-18 subjects with over 200 million TCR-beta sequences. TCRdb recomputed calls from the 5' RACE reads with MiXCR, one row per CDR3 protein. This sample carries roughly 98,000 distinct CDR3 sequences, about 13% of them seen once, and the ten largest clones take about 5%. The table lists this clonotype with many counts. Its specificity is unknown. The junction had 9 bases not matched to a gene; V was cut back by 4 bases and J by 5 bases. Looked up from germline, CDR1 is SGDLS and CDR2 is YYNGEE. This CDR3 has 15 residues.

This TCR derives from a female donor with HTLV-1-associated myelopathy (HAM/TSP). Specimen: PBMCs. The chain combines TRBV9 with TRBJ2-3, with 8 bases identical to TRBD1. This chain's CDR3 is CASSIQGARGDTQYF. The CDR3 DNA follows: TGTGCCAGCAGCATCCAGGGGGCGCGGGGAGATACGCAGTATTTT.